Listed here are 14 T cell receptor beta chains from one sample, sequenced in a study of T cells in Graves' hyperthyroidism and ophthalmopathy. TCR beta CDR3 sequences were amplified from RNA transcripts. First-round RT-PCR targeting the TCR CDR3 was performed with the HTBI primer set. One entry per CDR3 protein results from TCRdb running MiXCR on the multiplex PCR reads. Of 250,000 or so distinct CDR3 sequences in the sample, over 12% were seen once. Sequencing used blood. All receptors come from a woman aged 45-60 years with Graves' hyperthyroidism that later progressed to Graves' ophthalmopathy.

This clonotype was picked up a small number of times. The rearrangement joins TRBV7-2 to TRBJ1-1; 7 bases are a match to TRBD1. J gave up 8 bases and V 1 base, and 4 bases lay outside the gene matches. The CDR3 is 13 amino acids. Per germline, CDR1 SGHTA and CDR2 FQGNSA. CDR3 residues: CASSLVGTAEAFF. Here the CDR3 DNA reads TGTGCCAGCAGCTTAGTCGGGACAGCCGAAGCTTTCTTT.

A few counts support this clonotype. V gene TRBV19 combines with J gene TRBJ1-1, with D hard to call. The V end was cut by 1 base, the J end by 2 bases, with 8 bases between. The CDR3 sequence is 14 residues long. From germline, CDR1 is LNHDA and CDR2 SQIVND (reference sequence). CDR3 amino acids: CASSIGRANTEAFF. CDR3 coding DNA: TGTGCCAGTAGTATAGGGAGAGCAAACACTGAAGCTTTCTTT. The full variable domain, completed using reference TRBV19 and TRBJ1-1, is DGGITQSPKYLFRKEGQNVTLSCEQNLNHDAMYWYRQDPGQGLRLIYYSQIVNDFQKGDIAEGYSVSREKKESFPLTVTSAQKNPTAFYLCASSIGRANTEAFFGQGTRLTVV.

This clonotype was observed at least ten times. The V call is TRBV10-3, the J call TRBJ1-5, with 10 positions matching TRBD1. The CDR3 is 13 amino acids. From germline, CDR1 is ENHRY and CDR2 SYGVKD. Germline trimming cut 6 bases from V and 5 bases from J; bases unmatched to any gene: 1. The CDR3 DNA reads TGTGCCATCAGCGGGACAGGGGATCAGCCCCAGCATTTT. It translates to CAISGTGDQPQHF.

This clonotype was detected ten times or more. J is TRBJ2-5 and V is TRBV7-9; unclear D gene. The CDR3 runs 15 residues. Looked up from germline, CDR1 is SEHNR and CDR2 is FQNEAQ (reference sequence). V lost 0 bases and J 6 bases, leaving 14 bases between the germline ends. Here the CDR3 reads CASSLALGGPKTQYF. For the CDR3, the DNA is TGTGCCAGCAGCTTAGCGCTTGGTGGCCCGAAGACCCAGTACTTC.

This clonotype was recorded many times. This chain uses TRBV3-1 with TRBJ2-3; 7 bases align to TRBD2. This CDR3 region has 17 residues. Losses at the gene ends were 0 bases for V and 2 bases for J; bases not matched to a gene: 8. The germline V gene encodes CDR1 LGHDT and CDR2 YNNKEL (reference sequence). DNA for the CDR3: TGTGCCAGCAGCCAAGAATGGGGGGGGTCCGCCACAGATACGCAGTATTTT. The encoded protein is CASSQEWGGSATDTQYF.

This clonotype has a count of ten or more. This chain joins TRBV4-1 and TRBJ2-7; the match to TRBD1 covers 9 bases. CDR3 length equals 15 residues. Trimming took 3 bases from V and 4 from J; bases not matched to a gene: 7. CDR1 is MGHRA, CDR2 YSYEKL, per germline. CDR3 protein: CASSHLRDRVYEQYF. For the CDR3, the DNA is TGCGCCAGCAGCCACCTCCGGGACAGGGTGTACGAGCAGTACTTC.

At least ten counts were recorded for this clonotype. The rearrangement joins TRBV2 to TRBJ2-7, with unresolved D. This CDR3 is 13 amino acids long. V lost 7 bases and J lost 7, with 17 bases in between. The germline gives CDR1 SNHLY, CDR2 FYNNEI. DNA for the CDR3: TGTGCCAGCAATATGGGCAGGTGGTCTGAGCAGTACTTC. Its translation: CASNMGRWSEQYF.

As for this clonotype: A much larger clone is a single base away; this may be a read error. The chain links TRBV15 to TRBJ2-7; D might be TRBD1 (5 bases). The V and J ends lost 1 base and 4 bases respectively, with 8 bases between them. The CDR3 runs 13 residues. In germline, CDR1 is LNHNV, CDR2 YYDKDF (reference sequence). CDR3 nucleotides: TGTGCCACCAGCAGAGTAGCAGGGTACGAGCAGTACTTC. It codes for CATSRVAGYEQYF.

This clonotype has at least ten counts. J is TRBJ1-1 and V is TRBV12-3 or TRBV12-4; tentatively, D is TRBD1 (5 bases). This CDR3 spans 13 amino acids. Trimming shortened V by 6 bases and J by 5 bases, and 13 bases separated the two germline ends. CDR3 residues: CASSPTAQTEAFF. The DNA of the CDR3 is TGTGCCAGCAGCCCGACAGCCCAGACTGAAGCTTTCTTT.

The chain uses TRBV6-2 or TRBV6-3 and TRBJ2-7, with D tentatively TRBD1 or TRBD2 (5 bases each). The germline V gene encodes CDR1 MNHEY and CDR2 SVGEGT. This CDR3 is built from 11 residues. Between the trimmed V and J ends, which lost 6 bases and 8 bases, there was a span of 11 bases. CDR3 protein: CASRTTGQQYF. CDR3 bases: TGTGCCAGCAGAACTACGGGACAGCAGTACTTC.

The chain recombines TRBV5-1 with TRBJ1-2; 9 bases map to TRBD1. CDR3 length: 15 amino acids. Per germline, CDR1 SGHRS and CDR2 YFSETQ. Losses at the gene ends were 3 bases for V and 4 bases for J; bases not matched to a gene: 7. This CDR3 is CASSSSRDRAYGYTF. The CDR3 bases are TGCGCCAGCAGCTCTTCGCGGGACAGGGCCTATGGCTACACCTTC. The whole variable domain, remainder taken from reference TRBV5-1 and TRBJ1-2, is KAGVTQTPRYLIKTRGQQVTLSCSPISGHRSVSWYQQTPGQGLQFLFEYFSETQRNKGNFPGRFSGRQFSNSRSEMNVSTLELGDSALYLCASSSSRDRAYGYTFGSGTRLTVV.

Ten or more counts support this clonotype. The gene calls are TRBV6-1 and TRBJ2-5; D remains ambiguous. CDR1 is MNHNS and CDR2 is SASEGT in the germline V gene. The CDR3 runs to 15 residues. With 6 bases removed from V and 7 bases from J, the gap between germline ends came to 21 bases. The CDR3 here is CASSQITNLRGTQYF. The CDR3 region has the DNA TGTGCCAGCAGCCAAATCACCAACCTTCGTGGGACCCAGTACTTC.

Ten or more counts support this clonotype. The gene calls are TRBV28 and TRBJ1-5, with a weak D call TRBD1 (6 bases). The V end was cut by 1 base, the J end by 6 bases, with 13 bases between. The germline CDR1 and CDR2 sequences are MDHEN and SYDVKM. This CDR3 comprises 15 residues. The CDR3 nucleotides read TGTGCCAGCAGTTTATTCATGGGCAGGGGTCAGCCCCAGCATTTT. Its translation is CASSLFMGRGQPQHF.

CDR3 sequence: CASSPGLAGVGDTQYF. The CDR3, as DNA: TGTGCCAGCAGTCCGGGACTAGCGGGAGTGGGTGATACGCAGTATTTT. This chain connects TRBV2 to TRBJ2-3, with 14 nucleotides matching TRBD2. The CDR3 is made up of 16 amino acids. Trimming removed 5 bases from V and 6 bases from J; junction bases left unmatched: 7. CDR1 and CDR2 from the germline V gene are SNHLY and FYNNEI.